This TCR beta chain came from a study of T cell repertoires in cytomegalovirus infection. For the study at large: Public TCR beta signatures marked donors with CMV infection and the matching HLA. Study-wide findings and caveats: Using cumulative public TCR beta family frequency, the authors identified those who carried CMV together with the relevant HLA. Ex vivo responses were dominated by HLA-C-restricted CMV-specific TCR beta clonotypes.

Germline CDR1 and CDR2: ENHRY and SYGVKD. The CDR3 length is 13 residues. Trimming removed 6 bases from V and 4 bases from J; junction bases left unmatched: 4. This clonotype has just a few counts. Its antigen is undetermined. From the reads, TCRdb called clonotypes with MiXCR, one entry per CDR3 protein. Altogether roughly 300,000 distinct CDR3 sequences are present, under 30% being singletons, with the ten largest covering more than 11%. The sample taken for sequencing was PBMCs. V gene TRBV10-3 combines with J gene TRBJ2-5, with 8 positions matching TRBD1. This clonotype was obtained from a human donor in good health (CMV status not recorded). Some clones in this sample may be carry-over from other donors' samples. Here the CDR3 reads CAIRPTGGETQYF. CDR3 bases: TGTGCCATCAGACCTACAGGGGGAGAGACCCAGTACTTC.